This T cell receptor (beta chain) was sequenced in a study of blood T cell repertoires in COVID-19. Study-wide background: Nucleic acid was either cDNA or gDNA, and it came from T cells, B-cell-depleted T cells, or PBMCs.

Trimming at V came to 1 base and at J to 7 bases, leaving 3 bases not matched to a gene. CDR1 LGHDT and CDR2 YNNKEL come from the germline V gene (reference sequence). The CDR3 sequence is 15 residues long. Seattle-derived patients entered the study during active infection and were followed longitudinally. Source study methods: Using reference gene primer amplification, nucleated cell counts were estimated. Libraries were prepared by immunoSEQ multiplex PCR; TCRdb keeps only in-frame clonotypes and omits some of them. From that table come the V and J calls and clone size; the DNA was used to work out D and trimming. This table holds just under 350,000 clones, approximately 91% found once.

Sequenced input: peripheral blood. This chain connects TRBV3-1 (or the pseudogene TRBV3-2) to TRBJ1-6; TRBD1 matches at 8 bases. This sequence was found in a woman in her 70s with COVID-19, enrolled during active disease. The CDR3 DNA reads TGTGCCAGCAGCCAAGTGGACAGGGAGAATTCACCCCTCCACTTT. It codes for CASSQVDRENSPLHF.